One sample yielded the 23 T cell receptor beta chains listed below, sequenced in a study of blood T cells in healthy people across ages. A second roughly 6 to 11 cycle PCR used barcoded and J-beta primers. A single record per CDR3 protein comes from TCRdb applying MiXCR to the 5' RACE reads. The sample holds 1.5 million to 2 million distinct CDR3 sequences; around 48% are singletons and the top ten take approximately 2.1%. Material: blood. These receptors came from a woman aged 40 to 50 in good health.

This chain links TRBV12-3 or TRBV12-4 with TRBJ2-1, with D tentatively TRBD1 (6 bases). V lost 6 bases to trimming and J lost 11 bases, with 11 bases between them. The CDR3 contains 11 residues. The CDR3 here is CASSSGDKQFF. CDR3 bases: TGTGCCAGCAGCTCAGGGGACAAGCAGTTCTTC.

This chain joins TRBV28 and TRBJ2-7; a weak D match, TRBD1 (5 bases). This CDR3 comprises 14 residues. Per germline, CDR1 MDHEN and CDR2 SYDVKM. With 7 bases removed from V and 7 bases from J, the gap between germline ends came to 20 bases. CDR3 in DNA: TGTGCCAGCACTCCTCAGTTAGGGGTAGGGGAGCAGTACTTC. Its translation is CASTPQLGVGEQYF.

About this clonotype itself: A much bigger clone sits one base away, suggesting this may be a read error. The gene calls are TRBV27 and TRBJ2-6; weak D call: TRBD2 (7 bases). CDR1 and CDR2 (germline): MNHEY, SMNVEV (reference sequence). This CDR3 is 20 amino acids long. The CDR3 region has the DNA TGTGCCAGCAGTTCAACCCGGGGGGCTCTCCTCCTCTCTGGGCCCAACGTCCTGACTTTC. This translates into CASSSTRGALLLSGPNVLTF. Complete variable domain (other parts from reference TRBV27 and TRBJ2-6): EAQVTQNPRYLITVTGKKLTVTCSQNMNHEYMSWYRQDPGLGLRQIYYSMNVEVTDKGDVPEGYKVSRKEKRNFPLILESPSPNQTSLYFCASSSTRGALLLSGPNVLTFGAGSRLTVL.

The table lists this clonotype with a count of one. The CDR3 sequence is CASSQDRDRDYEQYF. As DNA, the CDR3 is TGTGCCAGCAGCCAAGATCGGGACAGGGACTACGAGCAGTACTTC. This chain links TRBV3-1 with TRBJ2-7; 9 bases fit TRBD1. Trimming cost V 0 bases and J 3 bases; bases outside gene matches: 3. This CDR3 is built from 15 residues. Germline V gene lookup returns CDR1 LGHDT and CDR2 YNNKEL (reference sequence).

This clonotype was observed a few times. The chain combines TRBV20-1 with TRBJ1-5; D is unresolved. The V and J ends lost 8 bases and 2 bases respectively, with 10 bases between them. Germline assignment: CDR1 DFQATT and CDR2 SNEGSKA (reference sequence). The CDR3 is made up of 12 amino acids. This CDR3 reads CSPRRGNQPQHF. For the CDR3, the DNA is TGCAGTCCCCGGCGGGGCAATCAGCCCCAGCATTTT.

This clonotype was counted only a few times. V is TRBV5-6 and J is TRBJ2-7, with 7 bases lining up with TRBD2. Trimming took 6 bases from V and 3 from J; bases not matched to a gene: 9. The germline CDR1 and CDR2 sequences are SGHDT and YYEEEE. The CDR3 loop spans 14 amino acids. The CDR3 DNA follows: TGTGCCAGCATCCAACGCGCGGGGGACTACGAGCAGTACTTC. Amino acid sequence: CASIQRAGDYEQYF. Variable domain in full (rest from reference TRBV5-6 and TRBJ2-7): DAGVTQSPTHLIKTRGQQVTLRCSPKSGHDTVSWYQQALGQGPQFIFQYYEEEERQRGNFPDRFSGHQFPNYSSELNVNALLLGDSALYLCASIQRAGDYEQYFGPGTRLTVT.

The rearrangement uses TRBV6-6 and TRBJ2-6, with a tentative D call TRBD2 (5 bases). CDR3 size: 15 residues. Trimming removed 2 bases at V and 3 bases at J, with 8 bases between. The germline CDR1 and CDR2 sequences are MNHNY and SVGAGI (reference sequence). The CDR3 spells CASSYSGGGANVLTF. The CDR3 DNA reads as TGTGCCAGCAGTTACAGCGGAGGTGGGGCCAACGTCCTGACTTTC.

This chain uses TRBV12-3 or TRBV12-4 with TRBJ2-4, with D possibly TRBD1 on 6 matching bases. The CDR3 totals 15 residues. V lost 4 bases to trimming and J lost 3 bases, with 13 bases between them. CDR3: CASSYRVWDKNIQYF. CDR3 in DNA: TGTGCCAGCAGTTACAGGGTGTGGGACAAAAACATTCAGTACTTC.

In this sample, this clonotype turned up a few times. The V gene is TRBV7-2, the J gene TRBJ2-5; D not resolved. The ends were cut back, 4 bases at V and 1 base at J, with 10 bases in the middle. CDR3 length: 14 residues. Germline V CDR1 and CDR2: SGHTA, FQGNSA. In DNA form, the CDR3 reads TGTGCCAGCAGCTACCCACCGGCCCAAGAGACCCAGTACTTC. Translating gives CASSYPPAQETQYF.

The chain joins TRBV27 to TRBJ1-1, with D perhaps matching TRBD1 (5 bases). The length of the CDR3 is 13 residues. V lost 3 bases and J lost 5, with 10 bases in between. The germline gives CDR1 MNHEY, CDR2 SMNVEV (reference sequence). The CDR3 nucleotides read TGTGCCAGCAGTTTCTCGCAGGGAACTGAAGCTTTCTTT. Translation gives CASSFSQGTEAFF.

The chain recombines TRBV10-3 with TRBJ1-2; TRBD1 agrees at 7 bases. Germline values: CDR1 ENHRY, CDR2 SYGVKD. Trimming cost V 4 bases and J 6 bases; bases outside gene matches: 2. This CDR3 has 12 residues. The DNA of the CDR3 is TGTGCCATCAGTGGGGACAGCGATGGCTACACCTTC. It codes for CAISGDSDGYTF.

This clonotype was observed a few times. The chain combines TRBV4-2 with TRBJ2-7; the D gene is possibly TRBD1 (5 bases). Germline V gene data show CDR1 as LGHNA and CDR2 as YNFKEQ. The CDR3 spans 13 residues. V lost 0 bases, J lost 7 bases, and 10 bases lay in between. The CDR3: CASSQEGLGEQYF. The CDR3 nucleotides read TGTGCCAGCAGCCAAGAGGGGCTTGGGGAGCAGTACTTC.

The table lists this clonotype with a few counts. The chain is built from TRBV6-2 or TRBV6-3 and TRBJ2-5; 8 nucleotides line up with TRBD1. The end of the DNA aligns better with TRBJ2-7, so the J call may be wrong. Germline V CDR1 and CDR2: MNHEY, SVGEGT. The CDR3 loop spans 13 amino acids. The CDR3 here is CASRRTGIDEQYF. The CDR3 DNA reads TGTGCCAGCAGGAGGACAGGGATAGACGAGCAGTACTTC.

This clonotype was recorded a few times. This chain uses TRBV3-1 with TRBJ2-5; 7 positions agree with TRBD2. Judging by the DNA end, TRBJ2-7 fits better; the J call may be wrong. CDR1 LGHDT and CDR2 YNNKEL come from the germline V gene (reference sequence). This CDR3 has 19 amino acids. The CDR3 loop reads CASSQDWGSGERGPYEQYF. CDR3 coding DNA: TGTGCCAGCAGCCAAGATTGGGGTTCGGGCGAGCGGGGACCTTACGAGCAGTACTTC.

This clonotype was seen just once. The CDR3 spells CSAGGDPGQPQHF. In DNA, the CDR3 is TGCAGCGCCGGAGGGGACCCAGGGCAGCCCCAGCATTTT. The chain carries TRBV29-1 and TRBJ1-5, with a possible D match to TRBD1 (5 bases). V was trimmed by 7 bases and J by 7 bases, leaving 17 bases between them. CDR1 is SQVTM, CDR2 ANQGSEA, per germline. The CDR3 is 13 amino acids.

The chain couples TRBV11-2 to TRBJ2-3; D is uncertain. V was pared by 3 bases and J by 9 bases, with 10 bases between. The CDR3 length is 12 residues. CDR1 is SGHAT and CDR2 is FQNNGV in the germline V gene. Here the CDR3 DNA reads TGTGCCAGCAGCTTCGGAGAGACCACGCAGTATTTT. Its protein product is CASSFGETTQYF.

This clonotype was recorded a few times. The CDR3 DNA is TGTGCCAGCAGCTTACCTGTCAACACAGATACGCAGTATTTT. This encodes CASSLPVNTDTQYF. J is TRBJ2-3 and V is TRBV13; D is unresolved. This CDR3 has 14 amino acids. Trimming cost V 2 bases and J 2 bases, with 8 bases left between them. In germline, CDR1 is PRHDT, CDR2 FYEKMQ (reference sequence).

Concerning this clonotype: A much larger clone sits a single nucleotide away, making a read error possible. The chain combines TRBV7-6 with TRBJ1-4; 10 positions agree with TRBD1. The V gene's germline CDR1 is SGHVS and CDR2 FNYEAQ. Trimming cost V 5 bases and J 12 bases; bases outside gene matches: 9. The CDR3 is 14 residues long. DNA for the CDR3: TGTGCCAGCAGCCCCCGGGACAGGGGCGAAGAACTGTTTTTT. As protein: CASSPRDRGEELFF.

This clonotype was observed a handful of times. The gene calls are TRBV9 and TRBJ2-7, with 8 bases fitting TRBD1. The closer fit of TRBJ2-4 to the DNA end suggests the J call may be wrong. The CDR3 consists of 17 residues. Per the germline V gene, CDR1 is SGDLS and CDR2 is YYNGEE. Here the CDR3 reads CASSVGPFQDREDIQYF. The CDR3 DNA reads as TGTGCCAGCAGCGTAGGGCCGTTTCAGGACAGGGAAGACATTCAGTACTTC.

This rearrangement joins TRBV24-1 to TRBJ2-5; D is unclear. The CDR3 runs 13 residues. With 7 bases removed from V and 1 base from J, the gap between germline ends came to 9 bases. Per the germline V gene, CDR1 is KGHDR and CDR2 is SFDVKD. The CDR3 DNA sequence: TGTGCCACCAGCGATACAGTCCAAGAGACCCAGTACTTC. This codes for CATSDTVQETQYF.

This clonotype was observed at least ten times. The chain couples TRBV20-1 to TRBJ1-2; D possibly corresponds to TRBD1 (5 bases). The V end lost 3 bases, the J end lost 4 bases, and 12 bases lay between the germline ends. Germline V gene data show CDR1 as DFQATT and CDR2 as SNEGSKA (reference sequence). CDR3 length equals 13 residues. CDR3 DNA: TGCAGTGCTAGGCTCCCAGGGATCTATGGCTACACCTTC. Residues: CSARLPGIYGYTF.

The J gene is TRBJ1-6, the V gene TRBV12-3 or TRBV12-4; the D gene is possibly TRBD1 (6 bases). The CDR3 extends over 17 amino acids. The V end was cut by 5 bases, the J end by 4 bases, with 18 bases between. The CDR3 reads CASSRRDRTVYNSPLHF. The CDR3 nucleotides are TGTGCCAGCAGTCGCCGCGACAGGACAGTTTATAATTCACCCCTCCACTTT.

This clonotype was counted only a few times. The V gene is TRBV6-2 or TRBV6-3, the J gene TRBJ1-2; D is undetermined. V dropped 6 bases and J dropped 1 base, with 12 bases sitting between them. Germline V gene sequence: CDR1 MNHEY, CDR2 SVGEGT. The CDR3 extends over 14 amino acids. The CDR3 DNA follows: TGTGCCAGCAGACGGGGAAACGGTAACTATGGCTACACCTTC. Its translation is CASRRGNGNYGYTF.